This is a list of T cell receptor beta chains from one sample in a study of OX40 agonist ivuxolimab in advanced cancers. Here immunoSEQ multiplex PCR was the method, and the copy in TCRdb shows in-frame clones only, minus some. The sample carries some 100,000 clones, about 88% recorded once. The sample here was CD4+ or CD8+ T cells sorted from blood, taken in a trial of the OX40 agonist ivuxolimab. Every receptor here comes from an adult with an advanced solid tumor such as melanoma, head and neck, liver or kidney cancer. Both conserved end residues are trimmed from each CDR3.

v_call,cdr3_aa
TRBV7-9,ASSVTGLQETQY
TRBV18,ASSRGNGANTEAF
TRBV18,ASSDKGEDTEAF
TRBV19,ASSRRGDEQY
TRBV5-1,ASSLGAGTNEQF
TRBV5-4,ASSLVISTDTQY
TRBV15,ATSRDLLNTEAF
TRBV5-6,ASNMGLAGVGYNEQF
TRBV7-9,ASSYRRGPNEQF
TRBV28,ASSPDRVQQPQH
TRBV2,ASSEQGLGYNEQF
TRBV5-1,ASSFNRKNIQY
TRBV27,ASSSHLGGGYEQY
TRBV7-9,ASSLRSKHNEQF
TRBV11-2,ASSLDRGSGRPQNIQY
TRBV18,ASSPPRGRSRHGYT
TRBV5-8,ASSLVFGQPQH